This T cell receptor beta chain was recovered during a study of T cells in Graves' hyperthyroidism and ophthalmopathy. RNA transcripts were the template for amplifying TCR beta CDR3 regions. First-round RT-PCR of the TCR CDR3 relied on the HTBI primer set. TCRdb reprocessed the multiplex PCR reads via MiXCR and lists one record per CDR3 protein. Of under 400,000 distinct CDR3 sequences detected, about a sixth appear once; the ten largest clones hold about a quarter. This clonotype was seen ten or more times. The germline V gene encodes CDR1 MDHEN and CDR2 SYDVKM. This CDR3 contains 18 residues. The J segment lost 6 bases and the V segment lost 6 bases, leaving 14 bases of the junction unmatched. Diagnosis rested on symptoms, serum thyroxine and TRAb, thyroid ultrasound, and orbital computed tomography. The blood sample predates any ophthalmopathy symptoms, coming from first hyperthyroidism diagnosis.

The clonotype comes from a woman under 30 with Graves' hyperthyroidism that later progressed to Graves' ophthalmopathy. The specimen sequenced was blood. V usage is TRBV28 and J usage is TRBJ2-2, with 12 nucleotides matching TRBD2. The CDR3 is CASSQLWASGRAPGELFF. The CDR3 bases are TGTGCCAGCAGCCAATTATGGGCTAGCGGGAGGGCCCCCGGGGAGCTGTTTTTT.